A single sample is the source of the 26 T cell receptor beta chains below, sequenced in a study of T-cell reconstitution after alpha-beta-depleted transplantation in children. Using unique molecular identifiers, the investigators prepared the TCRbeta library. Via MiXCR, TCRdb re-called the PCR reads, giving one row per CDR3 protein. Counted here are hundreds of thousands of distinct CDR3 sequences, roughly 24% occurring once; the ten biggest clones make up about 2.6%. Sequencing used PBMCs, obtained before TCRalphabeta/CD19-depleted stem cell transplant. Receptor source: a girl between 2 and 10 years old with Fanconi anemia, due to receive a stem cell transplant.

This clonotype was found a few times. CDR3 coding DNA: TGTGCCAGCAGCGTAGTGAGTACCCGTATCAATGAGCAGTTCTTC. Amino acids: CASSVVSTRINEQFF. J is TRBJ2-1 and V is TRBV9; no clear D. V was pared by 0 bases and J by 6 bases, with 13 bases between. Germline V CDR1 and CDR2: SGDLS, YYNGEE. The CDR3 length is 15 residues. Full variable domain (rest looked up from reference TRBV9 and TRBJ2-1): DSGVTQTPKHLITATGQRVTLRCSPRSGDLSVYWYQQSLDQGLQFLIQYYNGEERAKGNILERFSAQQFPDLHSELNLSSLELGDSALYFCASSVVSTRINEQFFGPGTRLTVL.

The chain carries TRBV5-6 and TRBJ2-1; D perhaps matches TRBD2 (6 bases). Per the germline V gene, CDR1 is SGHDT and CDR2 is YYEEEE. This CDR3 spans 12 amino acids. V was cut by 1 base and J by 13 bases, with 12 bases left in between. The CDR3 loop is CASSLSAGRQFF. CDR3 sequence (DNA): TGTGCCAGCAGCTTGTCAGCGGGCCGACAGTTCTTC. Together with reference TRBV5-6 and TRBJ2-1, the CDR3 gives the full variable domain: DAGVTQSPTHLIKTRGQQVTLRCSPKSGHDTVSWYQQALGQGPQFIFQYYEEEERQRGNFPDRFSGHQFPNYSSELNVNALLLGDSALYLCASSLSAGRQFFGPGTRLTVL.

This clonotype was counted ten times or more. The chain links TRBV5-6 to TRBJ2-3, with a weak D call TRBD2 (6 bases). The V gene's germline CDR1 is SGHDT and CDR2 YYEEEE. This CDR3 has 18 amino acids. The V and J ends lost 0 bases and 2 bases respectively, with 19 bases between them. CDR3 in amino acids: CASSLEHVLTGLTDTQYF. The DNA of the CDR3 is TGTGCCAGCAGCTTGGAACATGTCTTAACGGGACTCACAGATACGCAGTATTTT.

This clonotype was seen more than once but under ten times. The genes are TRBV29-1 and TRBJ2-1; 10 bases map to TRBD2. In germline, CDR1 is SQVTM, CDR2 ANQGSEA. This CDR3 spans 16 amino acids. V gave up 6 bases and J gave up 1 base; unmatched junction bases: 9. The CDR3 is CSVERRTSGSYNEQFF. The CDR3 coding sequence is TGCAGCGTAGAACGAAGGACTAGCGGATCCTACAATGAGCAGTTCTTC.

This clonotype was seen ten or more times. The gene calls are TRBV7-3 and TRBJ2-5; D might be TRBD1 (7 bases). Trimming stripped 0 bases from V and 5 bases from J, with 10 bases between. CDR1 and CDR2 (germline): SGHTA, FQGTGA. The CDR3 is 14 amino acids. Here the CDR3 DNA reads TGTGCCAGCAGCTTAACGGCAGGGGGGGAGACCCAGTACTTC. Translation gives CASSLTAGGETQYF. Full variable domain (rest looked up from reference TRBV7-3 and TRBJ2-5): GAGVSQTPSNKVTEKGKYVELRCDPISGHTALYWYRQSLGQGPEFLIYFQGTGAADDSGLPNDRFFAVRPEGSVSTLKIQRTERGDSAVYLCASSLTAGGETQYFGPGTRLLVL.

The CDR3 DNA is TGTGCCAGCAGCCAAGAGGGACACGGGGGCGGAACTGAAGCTTTCTTT. Its translation: CASSQEGHGGGTEAFF. This chain connects TRBV4-2 to TRBJ1-1, with TRBD1 as a possible D gene (6 bases). The CDR3 length is 16 residues. V gave up 0 bases and J gave up 5 bases, with 16 bases separating them. The germline V gene encodes CDR1 LGHNA and CDR2 YNFKEQ.

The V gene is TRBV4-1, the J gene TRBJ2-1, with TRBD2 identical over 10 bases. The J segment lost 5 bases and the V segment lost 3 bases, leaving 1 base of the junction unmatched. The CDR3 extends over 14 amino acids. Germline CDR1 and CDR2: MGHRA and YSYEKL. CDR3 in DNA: TGCGCCAGCAGCCAGGGACTAGCGCACAATGAGCAGTTCTTC. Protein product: CASSQGLAHNEQFF.

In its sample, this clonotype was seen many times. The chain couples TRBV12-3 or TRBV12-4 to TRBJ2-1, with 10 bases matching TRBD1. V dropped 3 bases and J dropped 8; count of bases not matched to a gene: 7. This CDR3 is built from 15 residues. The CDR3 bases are TGTGCCAGCAGTTTGACCGGGACAGGGGAGGATGAGCAGTTCTTC. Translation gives CASSLTGTGEDEQFF.

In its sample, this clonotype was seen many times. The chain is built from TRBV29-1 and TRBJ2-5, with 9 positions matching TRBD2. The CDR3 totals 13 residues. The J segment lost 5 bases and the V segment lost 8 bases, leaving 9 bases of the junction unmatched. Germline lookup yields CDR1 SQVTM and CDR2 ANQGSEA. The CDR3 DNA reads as TGCAGCTCACACGGGACTAGCAGGGAGACCCAGTACTTC. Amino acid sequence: CSSHGTSRETQYF.

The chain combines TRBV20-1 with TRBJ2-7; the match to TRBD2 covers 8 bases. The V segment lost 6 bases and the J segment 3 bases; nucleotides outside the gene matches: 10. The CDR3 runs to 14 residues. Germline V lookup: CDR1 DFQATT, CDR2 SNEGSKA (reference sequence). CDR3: CSARKLADLYEQYF. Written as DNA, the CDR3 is TGCAGTGCCAGAAAACTAGCGGATCTCTACGAGCAGTACTTC.

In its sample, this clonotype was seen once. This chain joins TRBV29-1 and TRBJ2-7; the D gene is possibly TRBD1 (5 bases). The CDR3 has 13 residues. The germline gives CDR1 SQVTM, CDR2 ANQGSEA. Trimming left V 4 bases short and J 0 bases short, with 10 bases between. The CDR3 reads CSVARENSYEQYF. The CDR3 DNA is TGCAGCGTTGCCAGGGAAAACTCCTACGAGCAGTACTTC.

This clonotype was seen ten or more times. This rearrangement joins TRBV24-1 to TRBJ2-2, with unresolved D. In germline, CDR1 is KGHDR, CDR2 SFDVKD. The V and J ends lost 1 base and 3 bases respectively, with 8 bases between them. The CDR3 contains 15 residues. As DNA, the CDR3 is TGTGCCACCAGTGATTTTGCTAGAGACACCGGGGAGCTGTTTTTT. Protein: CATSDFARDTGELFF.

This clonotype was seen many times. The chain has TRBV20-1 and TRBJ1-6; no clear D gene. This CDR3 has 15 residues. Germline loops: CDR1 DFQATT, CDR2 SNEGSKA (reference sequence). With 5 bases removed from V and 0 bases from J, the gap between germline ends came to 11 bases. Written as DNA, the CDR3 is TGCAGTGCTTGGACCGGGCGCTCCTATAATTCACCCCTCCACTTT. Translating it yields CSAWTGRSYNSPLHF.

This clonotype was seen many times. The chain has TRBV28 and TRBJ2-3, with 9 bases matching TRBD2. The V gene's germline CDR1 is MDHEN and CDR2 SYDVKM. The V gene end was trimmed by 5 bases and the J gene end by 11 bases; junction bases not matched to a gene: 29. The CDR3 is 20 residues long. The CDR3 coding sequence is TGTGCCAGCAGTCCACCCCATGAGAGGAGGGGACTAGCAGGAAAAAAAGGGCAGTATTTT. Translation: CASSPPHERRGLAGKKGQYF.

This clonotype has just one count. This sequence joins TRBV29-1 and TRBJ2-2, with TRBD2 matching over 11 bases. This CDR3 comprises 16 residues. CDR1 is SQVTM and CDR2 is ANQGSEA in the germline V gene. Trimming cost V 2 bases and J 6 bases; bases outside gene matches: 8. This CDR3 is CSVEWIVAGGAGELFF. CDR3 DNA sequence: TGCAGCGTTGAATGGATTGTAGCGGGAGGGGCCGGGGAGCTGTTTTTT.

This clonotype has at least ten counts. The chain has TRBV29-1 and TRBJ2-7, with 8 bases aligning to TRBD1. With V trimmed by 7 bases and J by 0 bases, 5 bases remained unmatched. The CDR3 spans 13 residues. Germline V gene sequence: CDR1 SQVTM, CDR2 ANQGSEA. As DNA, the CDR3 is TGCAGCGCTACAGGGGGTAACTCCTACGAGCAGTACTTC. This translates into CSATGGNSYEQYF.

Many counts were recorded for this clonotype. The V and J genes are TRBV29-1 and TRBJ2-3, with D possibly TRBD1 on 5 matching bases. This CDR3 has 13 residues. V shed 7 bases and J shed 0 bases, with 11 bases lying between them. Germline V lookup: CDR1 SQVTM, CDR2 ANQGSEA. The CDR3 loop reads CSAPGSSTDTQYF. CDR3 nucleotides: TGCAGCGCTCCAGGGTCAAGCACAGATACGCAGTATTTT.

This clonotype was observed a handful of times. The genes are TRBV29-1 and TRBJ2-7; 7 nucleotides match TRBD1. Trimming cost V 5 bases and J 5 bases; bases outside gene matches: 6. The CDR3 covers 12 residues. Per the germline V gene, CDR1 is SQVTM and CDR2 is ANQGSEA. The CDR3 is CSVRQGPDEQYF. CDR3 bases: TGCAGCGTTCGACAGGGCCCCGACGAGCAGTACTTC.

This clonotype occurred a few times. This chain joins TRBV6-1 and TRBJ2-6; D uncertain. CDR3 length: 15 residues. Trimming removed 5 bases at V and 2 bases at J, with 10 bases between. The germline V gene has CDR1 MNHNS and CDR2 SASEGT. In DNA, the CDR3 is TGTGCCAGCAGTCAGCGTTTGGCTGGGGCCAACGTCCTGACTTTC. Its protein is CASSQRLAGANVLTF.

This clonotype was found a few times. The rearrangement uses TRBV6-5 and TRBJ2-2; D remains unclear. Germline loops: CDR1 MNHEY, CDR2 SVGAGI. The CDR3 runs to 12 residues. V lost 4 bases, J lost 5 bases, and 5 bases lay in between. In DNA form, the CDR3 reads TGTGCCAGCAGTTGGACGACCGGGGAGCTGTTTTTT. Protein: CASSWTTGELFF.

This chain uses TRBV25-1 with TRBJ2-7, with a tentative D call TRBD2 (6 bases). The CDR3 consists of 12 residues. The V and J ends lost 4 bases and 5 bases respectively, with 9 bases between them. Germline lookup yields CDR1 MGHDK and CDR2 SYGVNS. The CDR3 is CASSGRGHEQYF. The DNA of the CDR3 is TGTGCCAGCAGTGGGAGGGGCCACGAGCAGTACTTC.

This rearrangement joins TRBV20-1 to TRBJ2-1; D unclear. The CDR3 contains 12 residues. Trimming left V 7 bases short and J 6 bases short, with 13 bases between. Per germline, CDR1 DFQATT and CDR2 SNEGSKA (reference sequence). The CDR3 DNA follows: TGCAGTGTACGGTTGGGGTCCAATGAGCAGTTCTTC. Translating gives CSVRLGSNEQFF.

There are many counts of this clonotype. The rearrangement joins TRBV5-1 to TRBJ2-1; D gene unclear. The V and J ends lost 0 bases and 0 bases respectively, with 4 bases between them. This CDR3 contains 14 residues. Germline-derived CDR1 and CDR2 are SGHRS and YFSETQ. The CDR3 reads CASSLGHSYNEQFF. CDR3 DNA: TGCGCCAGCAGCTTGGGACACTCCTACAATGAGCAGTTCTTC.

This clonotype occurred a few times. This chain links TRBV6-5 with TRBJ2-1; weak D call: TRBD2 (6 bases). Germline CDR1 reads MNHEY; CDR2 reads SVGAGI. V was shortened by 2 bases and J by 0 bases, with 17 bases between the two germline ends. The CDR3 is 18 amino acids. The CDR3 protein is CASSYGAGFDSSYNEQFF. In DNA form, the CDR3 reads TGTGCCAGCAGTTACGGGGCGGGGTTCGACAGCTCCTACAATGAGCAGTTCTTC.

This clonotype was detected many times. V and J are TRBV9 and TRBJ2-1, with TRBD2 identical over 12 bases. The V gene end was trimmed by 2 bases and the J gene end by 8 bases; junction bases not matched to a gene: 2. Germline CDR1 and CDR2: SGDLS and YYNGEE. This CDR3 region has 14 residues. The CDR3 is CASSVRLAGDEQFF. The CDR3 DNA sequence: TGTGCCAGCAGCGTCCGACTAGCGGGAGATGAGCAGTTCTTC.

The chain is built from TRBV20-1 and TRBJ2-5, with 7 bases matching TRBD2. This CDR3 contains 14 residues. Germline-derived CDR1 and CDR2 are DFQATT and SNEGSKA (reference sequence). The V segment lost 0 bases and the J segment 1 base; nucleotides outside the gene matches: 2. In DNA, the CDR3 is TGCAGTGCTAGAGACGGGACTACCCAAGAGACCCAGTACTTC. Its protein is CSARDGTTQETQYF.